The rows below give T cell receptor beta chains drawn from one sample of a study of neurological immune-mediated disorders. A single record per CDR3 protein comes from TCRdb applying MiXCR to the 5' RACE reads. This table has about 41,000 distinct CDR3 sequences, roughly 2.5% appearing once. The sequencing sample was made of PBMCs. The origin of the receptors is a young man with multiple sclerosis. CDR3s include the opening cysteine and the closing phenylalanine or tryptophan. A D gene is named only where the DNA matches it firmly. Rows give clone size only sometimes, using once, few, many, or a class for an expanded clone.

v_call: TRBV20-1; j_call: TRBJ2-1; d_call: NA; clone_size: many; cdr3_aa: CSAPTLGDGEQFF; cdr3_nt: TGCAGTGCTCCCACCTTAGGGGACGGCGAGCAGTTCTTC
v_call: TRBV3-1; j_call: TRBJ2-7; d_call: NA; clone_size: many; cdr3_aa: CASSLGRGYEQYF; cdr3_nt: TGTGCCAGCAGCCTCGGACGGGGCTACGAGCAGTACTTC
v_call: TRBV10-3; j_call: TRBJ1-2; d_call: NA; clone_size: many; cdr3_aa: CAIIGERDFRGYTF; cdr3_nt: TGTGCCATCATTGGCGAGAGGGACTTTAGGGGCTACACCTTC
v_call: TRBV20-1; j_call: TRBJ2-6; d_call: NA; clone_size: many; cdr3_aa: CSARDGDLTSFYSGANVLTF; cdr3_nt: TGCAGTGCTAGAGATGGAGACCTGACTTCCTTTTACTCTGGGGCCAACGTCCTGACTTTC
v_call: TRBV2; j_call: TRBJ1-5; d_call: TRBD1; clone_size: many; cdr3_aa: CASRARDRNQPQHF; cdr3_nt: TGTGCCAGCAGAGCTCGGGACAGAAATCAGCCCCAGCATTTT
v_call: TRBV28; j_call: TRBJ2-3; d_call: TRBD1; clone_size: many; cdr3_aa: CASSPQRTGTDTQYF; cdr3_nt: TGTGCCAGCAGTCCACAACGGACAGGGACAGATACGCAGTATTTT
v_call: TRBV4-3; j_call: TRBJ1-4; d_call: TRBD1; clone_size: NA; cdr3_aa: CASSQDGQGRDEKLFF; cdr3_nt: TGCGCCAGCAGCCAAGATGGACAGGGGAGAGATGAAAAACTGTTTTTT
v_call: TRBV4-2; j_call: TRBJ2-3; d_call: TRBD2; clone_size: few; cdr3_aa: CASSLSAGVTDTQYF; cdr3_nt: TGTGCCAGCAGCCTTTCAGCGGGAGTAACAGATACGCAGTATTTT
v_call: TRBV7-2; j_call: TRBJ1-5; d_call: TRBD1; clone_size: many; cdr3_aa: CASSWTGNGNQPQHF; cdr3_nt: TGTGCCAGCAGCTGGACAGGGAATGGCAATCAGCCCCAGCATTTT
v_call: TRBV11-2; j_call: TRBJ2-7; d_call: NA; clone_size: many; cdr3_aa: CASSPGGYIYEQYF; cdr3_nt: TGTGCCAGCAGCCCCGGCGGTTACATCTACGAGCAGTACTTC
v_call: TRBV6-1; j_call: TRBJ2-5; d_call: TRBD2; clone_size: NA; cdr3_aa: CASSEGSSGGMETQYF; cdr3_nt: TGTGCCAGCAGTGAAGGATCTAGCGGGGGGATGGAGACCCAGTACTTC